A single sample gave rise to the 22 T cell receptor beta chains below, sequenced in a study of Ad26.COV2.S vaccination and SARS-CoV-2 variants. Treatment given: approximately 18 received Ad26.COV2.S at low or high dose, single or two shots; five or six received placebo; per-sample allocation not given. The samples were gathered on day 63 after the first injection of vaccine or placebo. TCRdb's table, derived via immunoSEQ multiplex PCR, lists solely in-frame clones and lacks some. Here the sample spans 300,000 to 350,000 clones, 90% being singletons. This sample comprised peripheral blood, obtained in a trial of Ad26.COV2.S vaccine versus placebo. The receptors come from a person aged 18-60 years who received the Ad26.COV2.S COVID-19 vaccine or a placebo.

The J gene is TRBJ2-1, the V gene TRBV27; perhaps TRBD2 as D (5 bases). The CDR3 sequence is 15 residues long. Germline V gives CDR1 MNHEY, CDR2 SMNVEV (reference sequence). Deletions cut 5 bases from V and 2 bases from J, with 13 bases between. In nucleotides, the CDR3 is TGTGCCAGCAGTGGACTGAAGGGAGCCTACAATGAGCAGTTCTTC. Protein: CASSGLKGAYNEQFF.

The chain uses TRBV19 and TRBJ2-7; tentative D call: TRBD1 (5 bases). The V end was cut by 4 bases, the J end by 3 bases, with 16 bases between. This CDR3 region has 15 residues. Germline V gives CDR1 LNHDA, CDR2 SQIVND (reference sequence). Here the CDR3 reads CASSNQGPLHYEQYF. The CDR3 nucleotides are TGTGCCAGTAGTAACCAGGGCCCTTTACACTACGAGCAGTACTTC.

V and J are TRBV5-4 and TRBJ2-1; D perhaps matches TRBD2 (5 bases). The germline gives CDR1 SGHNT, CDR2 YYREEE (reference sequence). The CDR3 extends over 15 amino acids. V was clipped by 5 bases and J by 1 base, with 13 bases between them. The CDR3 DNA follows: TGTGCCAGCAGTCCAGAGGGTAGGTCCTACAATGAGCAGTTCTTC. Amino acid sequence: CASSPEGRSYNEQFF.

The count of this clone is one. The chain joins TRBV29-1 to TRBJ2-5, with D possibly being TRBD2 (5 bases). Germline CDR1 is SQVTM and CDR2 is ANQGSEA. The germline V and J ends were trimmed by 5 bases and 0 bases, with 28 bases remaining between them. The CDR3 loop spans 19 amino acids. The CDR3 DNA reads TGCAGCGTTTTTTTCTTCGTGGGGAGTGGGAAGAAGTACCAAGAGACCCAGTACTTC. This codes for CSVFFFVGSGKKYQETQYF.

The chain couples TRBV7-2 to TRBJ2-5; tentatively, D is TRBD2 (5 bases). The length of the CDR3 is 15 residues. Germline V gives CDR1 SGHTA, CDR2 FQGNSA. Trimming removed 3 bases at V and 2 bases at J, with 13 bases between. CDR3 DNA: TGTGCCAGCAGCTTGACTCCCGGGATTCAAGAGACCCAGTACTTC. This encodes CASSLTPGIQETQYF.

The V call is TRBV18, the J call TRBJ1-1, with D hard to call. The V gene's germline CDR1 is KGHSH and CDR2 LQKENI. This CDR3 has 15 amino acids. Trimming removed 2 bases from V and 1 base from J, with 11 bases in between. In DNA form, the CDR3 reads TGTGCCAGCTCACCAAGACTCCTAGAGAACACTGAAGCTTTCTTT. Translated, it gives CASSPRLLENTEAFF. The whole variable domain, filled in from reference TRBV18 and TRBJ1-1, reads NAGVMQNPRHLVRRRGQEARLRCSPMKGHSHVYWYRQLPEEGLKFMVYLQKENIIDESGMPKERFSAEFPKEGPSILRIQQVVRGDSAAYFCASSPRLLENTEAFFGQGTRLTVV.

The V and J genes are TRBV3-1 (or the pseudogene TRBV3-2) and TRBJ2-5; no definite D call. V was clipped by 5 bases and J by 4 bases, with 5 bases between them. The CDR3 totals 11 residues. CDR1 is LGHDT and CDR2 is YNNKEL in the germline V gene (reference sequence). DNA for the CDR3: TGTGCCAGCAGCTCCGGAGAGACCCAGTACTTC. Translation gives CASSSGETQYF.

V and J are TRBV2 and TRBJ1-1; 7 nucleotides agree with TRBD1. Germline values: CDR1 SNHLY, CDR2 FYNNEI. Trimming removed 9 bases from V and 5 bases from J; junction bases left unmatched: 6. This CDR3 is built from 12 residues. In DNA form, the CDR3 reads TGTGCCAGAGGGGGCCGAGAGACTGAAGCTTTCTTT. It translates to CARGGRETEAFF.

V and J are TRBV29-1 and TRBJ2-5; D possibly corresponds to TRBD2 (6 bases). The V gene lost 2 bases and the J gene lost 9 bases, with 13 bases spanning the gap. The germline CDR1 and CDR2 sequences are SQVTM and ANQGSEA. The CDR3 consists of 12 residues. Here the CDR3 DNA reads TGCAGCGTTGAACGGTTTGGGGAGGCCCAGTACTTC. Protein: CSVERFGEAQYF.

V gene TRBV27 combines with J gene TRBJ2-1; D is possibly TRBD2 (7 bases). The CDR3 covers 15 residues. Trimming cost V 7 bases and J 10 bases, with 23 bases left between them. CDR1 is MNHEY and CDR2 is SMNVEV in the germline V gene (reference sequence). The CDR3: CASTLRGGGPSEQFF. In DNA form, the CDR3 reads TGTGCCAGCACCCTTAGGGGGGGAGGGCCTTCCGAGCAGTTCTTC.

This chain uses TRBV11-3 with TRBJ2-7; D may be TRBD1 (6 bases). Looked up from germline, CDR1 is SGHNT and CDR2 is YENEEA. V lost 6 bases and J lost 6, with 15 bases in between. The CDR3 contains 13 residues. The CDR3 protein is CASSPGTTGEQYV. In DNA form, the CDR3 reads TGTGCCAGCAGTCCCGGGACAACCGGCGAGCAGTACGTC.

V usage is TRBV6-6 and J usage is TRBJ1-5; D unclear. V dropped 0 bases and J dropped 9 bases, with 9 bases sitting between them. Per germline, CDR1 MNHNY and CDR2 SVGAGI (reference sequence). CDR3 length: 13 residues. The CDR3, as DNA: TGTGCCAGCAGTTACTCGGTGCTCGGGCCCCAGCATTTT. It encodes CASSYSVLGPQHF.

The V call is TRBV14, the J call TRBJ2-6, with no clear D. The germline V and J ends were trimmed by 3 bases and 0 bases, with 0 bases remaining between them. Germline V gene lookup returns CDR1 SGHDN and CDR2 FVKESK. CDR3 size: 13 residues. As DNA, the CDR3 is TGTGCCAGCAGCCACTCTGGGGCCAACGTCCTGACTTTC. Translated, it gives CASSHSGANVLTF. The full variable domain, completed using reference TRBV14 and TRBJ2-6, is EAGVTQFPSHSVIEKGQTVTLRCDPISGHDNLYWYRRVMGKEIKFLLHFVKESKQDESGMPNNRFLAERTGGTYSTLKVQPAELEDSGVYFCASSHSGANVLTFGAGSRLTVL.

V usage is TRBV11-2 and J usage is TRBJ2-2, with 9 bases fitting TRBD2. Germline lookup yields CDR1 SGHAT and CDR2 FQNNGV. V lost 5 bases and J lost 7; bases outside the gene matches: 14. The CDR3 length is 17 residues. The CDR3 sequence: CASSITRMVAGDGELFF. The CDR3, as DNA: TGTGCCAGCAGCATAACCCGGATGGTAGCGGGAGACGGGGAGCTGTTTTTT.

J is TRBJ1-6 and V is TRBV28; D call uncertain. The CDR3 extends over 12 amino acids. Germline V gene sequence: CDR1 MDHEN, CDR2 SYDVKM. The V end was cut by 3 bases, the J end by 10 bases, with 7 bases between. The CDR3 here is CASSFLVSPLHF. The CDR3 DNA sequence: TGTGCCAGCAGTTTTTTGGTGTCACCCCTCCACTTT.

The chain recombines TRBV27 with TRBJ1-5, with 7 bases that match TRBD1. In germline, CDR1 is MNHEY, CDR2 SMNVEV (reference sequence). The CDR3 has 16 residues. V shed 3 bases and J 12 bases; nucleotides not matched to a gene: 17. CDR3 sequence: CASSFSGDSLWVFQHF. DNA of the CDR3: TGTGCCAGCAGTTTCTCGGGGGACAGCCTTTGGGTTTTCCAGCATTTT.

This clone has a handful of counts. The CDR3 bases are TGTGCCAGCAGTGACTCCTTTGGCACTGAAGCTTTCTTT. Translation gives CASSDSFGTEAFF. The V and J genes are TRBV6-4 and TRBJ1-1; D unclear. Per germline, CDR1 MRHNA and CDR2 SNTAGT. The CDR3 loop spans 13 amino acids. V dropped 0 bases and J dropped 4 bases, with 6 bases sitting between them.

The V and J genes are TRBV6-2 or TRBV6-3 and TRBJ1-2; maybe TRBD1 (6 bases). V was trimmed by 6 bases and J by 4 bases, leaving 18 bases between them. The germline CDR1 and CDR2 sequences are MNHEY and SVGEGT. The CDR3 consists of 15 residues. In nucleotides, the CDR3 is TGTGCCAGCAGCCTAGGAACAGGGACGGTCTATGGCTACACCTTC. Translated: CASSLGTGTVYGYTF.

The chain joins TRBV5-6 to TRBJ1-2; D unresolved. The CDR3 is 13 residues long. V dropped 0 bases and J dropped 2 bases, with 5 bases sitting between them. CDR1 is SGHDT and CDR2 is YYEEEE in the germline V gene. This chain's CDR3 is CASSLGGNYGYTF. The CDR3 DNA reads as TGTGCCAGCAGCTTGGGGGGAAACTATGGCTACACCTTC.

The V call is TRBV7-9, the J call TRBJ1-1; D gene unclear. This CDR3 is 15 amino acids long. Germline lookup yields CDR1 SEHNR and CDR2 FQNEAQ (reference sequence). V lost 2 bases and J lost 2, with 12 bases in between. The CDR3, as DNA: TGTGCCAGCAGCTTACATTTGGGTGAAAACACTGAAGCTTTCTTT. Translating it yields CASSLHLGENTEAFF.

The V gene is TRBV6-2 or TRBV6-3, the J gene TRBJ2-7, with a possible D match to TRBD2 (5 bases). Per germline, CDR1 MNHEY and CDR2 SVGEGT. Between the trimmed V and J ends, which lost 6 bases and 5 bases, there was a span of 11 bases. This CDR3 is 12 amino acids long. The CDR3 DNA follows: TGTGCCAGCAGCTGGGAGAGGGACGAGCAGTACTTC. Residues: CASSWERDEQYF.

This chain connects TRBV18 to TRBJ1-1, with TRBD1 matching over 10 bases. J was trimmed by 3 bases and V by 2 bases; bases with no gene match: 0. CDR3 length: 14 amino acids. Germline V gene data show CDR1 as KGHSH and CDR2 as LQKENI. CDR3 residues: CASSPGTGDTEAFF. The CDR3 nucleotides are TGTGCCAGCTCACCAGGGACAGGGGACACTGAAGCTTTCTTT.